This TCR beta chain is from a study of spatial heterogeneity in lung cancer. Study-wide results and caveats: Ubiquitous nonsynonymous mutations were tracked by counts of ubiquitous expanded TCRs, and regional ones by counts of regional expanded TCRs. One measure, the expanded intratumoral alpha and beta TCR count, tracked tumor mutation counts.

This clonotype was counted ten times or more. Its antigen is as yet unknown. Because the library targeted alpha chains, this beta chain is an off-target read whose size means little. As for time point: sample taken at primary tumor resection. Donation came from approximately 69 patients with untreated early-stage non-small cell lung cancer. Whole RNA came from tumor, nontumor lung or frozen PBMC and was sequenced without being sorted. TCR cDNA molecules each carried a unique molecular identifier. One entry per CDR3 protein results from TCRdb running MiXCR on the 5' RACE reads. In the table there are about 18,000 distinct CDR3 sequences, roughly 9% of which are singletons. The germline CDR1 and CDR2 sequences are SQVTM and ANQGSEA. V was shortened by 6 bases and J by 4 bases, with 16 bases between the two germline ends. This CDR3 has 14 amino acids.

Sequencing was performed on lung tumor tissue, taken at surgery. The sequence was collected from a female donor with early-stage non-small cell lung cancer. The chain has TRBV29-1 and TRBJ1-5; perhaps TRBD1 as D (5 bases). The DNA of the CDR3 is TGCAGCGTATCAACAGGTCCAAAAAATCAGCCCCAGCATTTT. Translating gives CSVSTGPKNQPQHF.